The next 2 T cell receptor beta chains were all read from a single sample in a study of cytomegalovirus exposure and HLA in healthy donors. The PCR employed 60 Vbeta primers together with 13 Jbeta primers. The data were produced by immunoSEQ multiplex PCR, yet TCRdb's version contains in-frame clones alone and is incomplete. The sample shows just over 150,000 clones, about 75% of them seen only once. The specimen sequenced was PBMCs. Receptor source: a female donor in good health and CMV-seronegative.

This sequence joins TRBV30 and TRBJ1-6; D is unclear. V lost 8 bases to trimming and J lost 10 bases, with 15 bases between them. The germline gives CDR1 GTSNPN, CDR2 SVGIG (reference sequence). The CDR3 sequence is 12 residues long. CDR3 loop: CAKSGRGSPLHF. DNA for the CDR3: TGTGCCAAGTCGGGGAGAGGATCACCCCTCCACTTT. The whole variable domain, filled in from reference TRBV30 and TRBJ1-6, reads SQTIHQWPATLVQPVGSPLSLECTVEGTSNPNLYWYRQAAGRGLQLLFYSVGIGQISSEVPQNLSASRPQDRQFILSSKKLLLSDSGFYLCAKSGRGSPLHFGNGTRLTVT.

Comment on this clone: Additional DNA sequences in this sample encode the identical CDR3. The rearrangement uses TRBV7-6 and TRBJ1-1; TRBD1 might be the D (5 bases). CDR3 length: 15 residues. V was clipped by 4 bases and J by 4 bases, with 16 bases between them. CDR1 is SGHVS, CDR2 FNYEAQ, per germline. The CDR3 reads CASSSTVSRPTEAFF. The DNA of the CDR3 is TGTGCCAGCAGCTCGACAGTAAGCCGACCCACTGAAGCTTTCTTT.